These T cell receptor beta chains were read from a single sample in a study of early T cells in non-severe SARS-CoV-2 infection. In TCRdb, the 5' RACE reads were re-called with MiXCR into one record per CDR3 protein. The table includes 90,000 to 120,000 distinct CDR3 sequences, roughly 12% detected once. The source material was whole blood. These receptors were collected from an adult who was a healthcare worker with PCR-confirmed SARS-CoV-2 infection or an uninfected control (not recorded which). Both conserved end residues are part of each CDR3. D genes are given only for firm matches.

v_call,d_call,cdr3_aa
TRBV5-1,-,CASSFGAPDTEAFF
TRBV18,-,CASSPWTSDYEKLFF
TRBV2,-,CATKPTPHSYNEQFF
TRBV12-5,TRBD1,CASGLGTDEYF
TRBV10-1,TRBD1,CASSEGGPVNEQFF
TRBV28,-,CASRTRTLDSYEQYF
TRBV20-1,-,CSASAGKETQYF
TRBV6-5,-,CASRQWSVDYGYTF
TRBV29-1,-,CSPGGGGFTGELFF
TRBV7-9,TRBD1,CASRPVTGSGEQYF
TRBV18,TRBD1,CVSSPRGQGVNYGYTF
TRBV20-1,TRBD2,CSAIATSGRDYEQYF
TRBV2,-,CASSDPRTEAFF
TRBV29-1,-,CSVDGGGNSYNEQFF
TRBV12-3/TRBV12-4,TRBD1,CASSSGTASADTQYF
TRBV7-9,-,CASSLTRQEAFF
TRBV27,TRBD1,CTSRGGDRDEQFF
TRBV5-7,-,CASSPPALTYEKLFF
TRBV29-1,TRBD2,CSVSTSGYNEQFF
TRBV18,TRBD2,CASSPSSGRETQYF
TRBV6-5,TRBD1,CASIRDRGFPEAFF
TRBV12-3/TRBV12-4,TRBD2,CASSPPPRTSGGVSTDTQYF
TRBV12-3/TRBV12-4,-,CASKGFDYGYTF
TRBV10-3,-,CAISESYPTYADTQYF
TRBV5-1,-,CASSLIAGAGQETQYF
TRBV10-1,-,CASSVKGVPSEQYF
TRBV3-1,-,CASSQDPGQPQHF
TRBV3-1,-,CASSEAGRDTQYF
TRBV5-4,TRBD2,CASSFRSGGPRGDIQYF
TRBV5-6,TRBD2,CASTDRTLAGVSYNEQFF
TRBV28,-,CASRGSYQPQHF
TRBV7-8,-,CASSSTKGGSYEQYF
TRBV7-9,TRBD2,CASSPGTSSHEQYF
TRBV7-6,TRBD2,CASSHLTSGAPFEQFF
TRBV25-1,-,CASSESPGREAFF
TRBV6-6,-,CASSSQAHQPQHF
TRBV11-1,-,CASSYGGGDRRYF
TRBV4-1,-,CASSIGPGGYEQYF
TRBV6-5,TRBD1,CASSYDRGPYEQYF
TRBV29-1,-,CSVDRGTGTQYF